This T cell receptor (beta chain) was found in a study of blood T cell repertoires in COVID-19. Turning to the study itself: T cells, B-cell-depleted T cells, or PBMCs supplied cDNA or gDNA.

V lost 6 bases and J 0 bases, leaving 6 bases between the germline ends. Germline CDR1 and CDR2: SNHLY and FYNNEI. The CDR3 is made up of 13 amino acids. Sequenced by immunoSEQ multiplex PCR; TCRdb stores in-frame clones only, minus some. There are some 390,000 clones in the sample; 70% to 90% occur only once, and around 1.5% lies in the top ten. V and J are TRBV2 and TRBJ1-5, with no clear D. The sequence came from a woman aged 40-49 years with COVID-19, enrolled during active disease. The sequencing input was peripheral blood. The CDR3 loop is CASSEYSNQPQHF. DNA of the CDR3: TGTGCCAGCAGCGAATATAGCAATCAGCCCCAGCATTTT.